This TCR beta chain was recovered during a study of Graves' ophthalmopathy and Graves' hyperthyroidism. The CDR3 has 15 amino acids. Germline V gene data show CDR1 as SGHTA and CDR2 as FQGNSA. Amplifying from RNA transcripts, the study obtained TCR beta CDR3 regions. RT-PCR in the first round used HTBI primers; a second-round multiplex PCR followed. One entry per CDR3 protein, called by TCRdb with MiXCR from the multiplex PCR reads. The table lists about 15,000 distinct CDR3 sequences, 50% of them singletons, with 45% to 55% in the top ten. Details on this clonotype: Sequence at one end of the junction differs from germline and may be a read error.

The source is a woman aged 25 to 39 with Graves' ophthalmopathy. Sequencing was carried out using peripheral blood. The chain has TRBV7-2 and TRBJ1-3; D might be TRBD1 (5 bases). The CDR3 DNA reads TGTGGCAGCAGCTTATTGGGGGGATATGGAAACGCCATATACTTT. Its protein is CGSSLLGGYGNAIYF.